One TCR beta chain is described in this entry. With random hexamers, roughly 0.45 to 1 ug RNA was reverse transcribed. Across 54 Vbeta and 13 Jbeta, immunoSEQ multiplex PCR amplified TCR beta CDR3. TCRdb called the immunoSEQ multiplex PCR reads again in MiXCR, with one record for every CDR3 protein. The sample lists about 200,000 distinct CDR3 sequences, around 96% seen once, with about 0.087% in the top ten. The data belong to a study of CD8 T cells in Susac syndrome. Germline CDR1 and CDR2: SQVTM and ANQGSEA. The CDR3 has 11 residues. The ends were cut back, 5 bases at V and 12 bases at J, with 14 bases in the middle.

The sequence was collected from a human donor with multiple sclerosis. V gene TRBV29-1 combines with J gene TRBJ2-1; TRBD1 might be the D (6 bases). The specimen sequenced was CD4+ T cells from PBMCs. The CDR3 DNA reads TGCAGCGTTCGACAGGACGTACTGCAGTTCTTC. It translates to CSVRQDVLQFF.